This T cell receptor (beta chain) was sequenced during a study of blood T cell repertoires in COVID-19 (dated by TCRdb to 2020 to 2022). For context, the study as a whole: The collaborator samples originated in the United States, Italy and Spain and spanned the acute and convalescent phases of COVID-19. The material from the prospective study consisted of cDNA or gDNA derived from T cells, B-cell-depleted T cells, or PBMCs. Deeply sampled blood TCRbeta repertoires from subjects exposed to, actively infected with, or recovered from COVID-19 were included in the dataset. The repertoires were released in a freely available public database intended as a resource for research on the immune response to SARS-CoV-2. The samples were drawn from the first 160 participants of the ongoing ImmuneRACE study and from over a thousand subjects provided by 6 global collaborators. Nearly every sample came with metadata listing a de-identified subject ID, COVID-19 status, age in years and sex. Where available, HLA class I and class II types were taken from metadata supplied by the sample provider and were not determined by assay-based typing. What the authors observed across the whole study: How much clinical and demographic metadata was included differed by source and by participant, and the metadata was provided uncurated.

Participants in the prospective study were aged about 18 to 95 years, lived in some 24 United States geographic areas, and enrolled through a virtual design. To assign participants to cohorts, the prospective study relied on clinical history that participants themselves reported in a screening survey and a study questionnaire. For ImmuneRACE Cohort 3, a participant was defined as recovered based on two consecutive negative NP/OP PCR tests, clearance by a healthcare professional, or resolution of symptoms. In the prospective study, whole blood, serum and a nasopharyngeal or oropharyngeal swab were collected from each participant by mobile phlebotomists. Over an approximately 2-month period, participants in the prospective study had the option of providing additional blood draws and questionnaires. Before DNA extraction, prospective study blood samples were shipped either frozen or at room temperature.

V is cut back by 3 bases and J by 2 bases, with 5 bases in the junction unmatched. The CDR3 has 15 amino acids, counting the end cysteine and phenylalanine. Just the 45-base CDR3 DNA is kept, in frame starting at base 1. CDR1 and CDR2 (SNHLY, FYNNEI) derive from the germline V gene. The immunoSEQ Assay, a bias-controlled multiplex PCR, was used to amplify TCRbeta CDR3 regions from genomic DNA. The original pipeline was this. The number of nucleated cells in each sample was estimated by amplification of reference gene primers within the assay. To quantify the absolute abundance of each unique TCRbeta CDR3 rearrangement, sequence reads were collapsed and filtered. For each sample, productive Simpson clonality was calculated by taking the square root of Simpson's diversity index across productive rearrangements. As stored in TCRdb, this immuneACCESS dataset retains in-frame rearrangements with V and J assigned. A fraction of the clones does not appear; measured against another copy, unresolved V genes explain less than half of the discrepancy, and the remainder lacks a known reason. The DNA gave D and trimming, while V, J and clone size come from that table. The sample profile shows 150,000 to 200,000 clones; approximately 88% of them were found once. Of the sample, 10% to 15% falls within the top ten clones.

About this clone itself: It lacks a known antigen. No clone much larger than this one lies a single base away; base qualities are absent.

The V and J genes are TRBV2 and TRBJ1-1; TRBD1 matches 8 bases in the middle. This clonotype was obtained from a woman between 55 and 75 years old who had recovered from COVID-19. Sample: PBMCs or T cells enriched from blood (not recorded which). This receptor has the CDR3 CASSDGTGYNTEAFF. The DNA sequence follows: TGTGCCAGCAGTGACGGGACAGGTTACAACACTGAAGCTTTCTTT.